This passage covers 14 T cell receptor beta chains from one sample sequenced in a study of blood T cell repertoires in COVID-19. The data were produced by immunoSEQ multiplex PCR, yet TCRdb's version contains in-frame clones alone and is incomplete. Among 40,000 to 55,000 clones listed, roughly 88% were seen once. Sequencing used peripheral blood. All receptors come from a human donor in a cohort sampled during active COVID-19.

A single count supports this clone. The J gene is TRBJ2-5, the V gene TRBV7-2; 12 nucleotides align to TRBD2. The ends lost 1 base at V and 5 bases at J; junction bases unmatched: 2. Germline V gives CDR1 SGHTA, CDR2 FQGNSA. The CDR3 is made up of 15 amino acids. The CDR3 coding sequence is TGTGCCAGCAGCTTAGGACTAGCGGGAGCTGAGACCCAGTACTTC. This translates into CASSLGLAGAETQYF. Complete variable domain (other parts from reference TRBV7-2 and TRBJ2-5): GAGVSQSPSNKVTEKGKDVELRCDPISGHTALYWYRQSLGQGLEFLIYFQGNSAPDKSGLPSDRFSAERTGGSVSTLTIQRTQQEDSAVYLCASSLGLAGAETQYFGPGTRLLVL.

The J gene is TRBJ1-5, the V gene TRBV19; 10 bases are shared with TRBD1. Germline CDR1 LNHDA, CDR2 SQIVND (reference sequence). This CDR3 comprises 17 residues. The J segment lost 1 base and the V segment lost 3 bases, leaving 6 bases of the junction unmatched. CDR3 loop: CASSIPPGQGSNQPQHF. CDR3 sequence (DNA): TGTGCCAGTAGTATCCCACCGGGACAGGGGAGCAATCAGCCCCAGCATTTT.

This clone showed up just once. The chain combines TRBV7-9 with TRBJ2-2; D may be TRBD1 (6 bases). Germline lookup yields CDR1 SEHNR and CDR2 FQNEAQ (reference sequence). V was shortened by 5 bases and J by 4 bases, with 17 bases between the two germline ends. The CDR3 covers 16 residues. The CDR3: CASSQRLDRGTGELFF. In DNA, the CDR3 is TGTGCCAGCAGCCAAAGGTTGGACAGAGGCACCGGGGAGCTGTTTTTT.

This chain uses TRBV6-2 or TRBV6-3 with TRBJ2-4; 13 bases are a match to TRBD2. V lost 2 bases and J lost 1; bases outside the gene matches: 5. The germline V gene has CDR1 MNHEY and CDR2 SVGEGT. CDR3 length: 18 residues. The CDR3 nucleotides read TGTGCCAGCAGTTACGGGACTAGCGGGGCCGGGGCCAAAAACATTCAGTACTTC. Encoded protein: CASSYGTSGAGAKNIQYF.

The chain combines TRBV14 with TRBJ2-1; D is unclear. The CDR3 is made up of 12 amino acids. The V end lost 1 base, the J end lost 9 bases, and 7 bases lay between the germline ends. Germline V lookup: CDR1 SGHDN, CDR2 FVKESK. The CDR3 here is CASSQAVPEQFF. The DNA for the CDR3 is TGTGCCAGCAGCCAAGCTGTTCCTGAGCAGTTCTTC.

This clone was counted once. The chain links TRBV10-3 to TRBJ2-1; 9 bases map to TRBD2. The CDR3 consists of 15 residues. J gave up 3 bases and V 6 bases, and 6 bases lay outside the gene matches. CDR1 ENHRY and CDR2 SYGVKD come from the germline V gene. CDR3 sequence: CAISQTSGDYNEQFF. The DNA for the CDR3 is TGTGCCATCAGCCAGACTAGCGGAGACTACAATGAGCAGTTCTTC.

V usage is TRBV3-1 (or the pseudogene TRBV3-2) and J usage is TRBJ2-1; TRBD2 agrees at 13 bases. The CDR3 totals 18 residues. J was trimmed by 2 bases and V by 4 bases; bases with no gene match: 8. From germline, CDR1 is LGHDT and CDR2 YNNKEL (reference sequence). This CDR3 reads CASSLRTSGSIAYNEQFF. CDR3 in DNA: TGTGCCAGCAGCCTCCGGACTAGCGGGAGTATTGCCTACAATGAGCAGTTCTTC.

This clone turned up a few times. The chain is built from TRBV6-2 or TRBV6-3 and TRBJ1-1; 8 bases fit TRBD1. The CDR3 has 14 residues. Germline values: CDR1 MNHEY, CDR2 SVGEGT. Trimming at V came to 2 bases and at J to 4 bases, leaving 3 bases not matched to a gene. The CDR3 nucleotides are TGTGCCAGCAGTTACCGAACAGGGGGCACTGAAGCTTTCTTT. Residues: CASSYRTGGTEAFF.

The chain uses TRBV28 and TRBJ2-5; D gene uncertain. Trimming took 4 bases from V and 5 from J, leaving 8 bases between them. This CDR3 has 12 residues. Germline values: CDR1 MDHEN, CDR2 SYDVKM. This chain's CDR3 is CASSSELETQYF. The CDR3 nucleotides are TGTGCCAGCAGTTCTGAGCTGGAGACCCAGTACTTC.

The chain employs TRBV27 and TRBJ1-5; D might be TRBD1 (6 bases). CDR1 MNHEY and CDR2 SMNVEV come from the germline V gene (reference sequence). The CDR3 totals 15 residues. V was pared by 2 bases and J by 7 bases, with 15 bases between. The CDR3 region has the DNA TGTGCCAGCAGTTTAGAGGCAGGGAGGGGGCAGCCCCAGCATTTT. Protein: CASSLEAGRGQPQHF.

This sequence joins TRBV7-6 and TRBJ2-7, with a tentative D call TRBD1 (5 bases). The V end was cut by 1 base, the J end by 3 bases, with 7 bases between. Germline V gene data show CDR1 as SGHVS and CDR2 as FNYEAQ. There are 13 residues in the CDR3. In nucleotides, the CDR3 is TGTGCCAGCAGCTTAGACGGACACTACGAGCAGTACTTC. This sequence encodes CASSLDGHYEQYF.

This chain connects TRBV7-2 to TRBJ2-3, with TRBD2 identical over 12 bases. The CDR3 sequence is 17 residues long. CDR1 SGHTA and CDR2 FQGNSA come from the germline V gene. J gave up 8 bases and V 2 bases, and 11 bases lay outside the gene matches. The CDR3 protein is CASSLMGASGRAATQYF. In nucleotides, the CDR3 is TGTGCCAGCAGCTTAATGGGGGCTAGCGGGAGGGCCGCTACGCAGTATTTT.

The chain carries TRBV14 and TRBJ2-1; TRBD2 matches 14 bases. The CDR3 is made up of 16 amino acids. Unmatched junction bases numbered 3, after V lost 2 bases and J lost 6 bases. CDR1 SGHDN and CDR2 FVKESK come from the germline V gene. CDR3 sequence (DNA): TGTGCCAGCAGCCAACCGGGACTAGCGGGAGCCAATGAGCAGTTCTTC. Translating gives CASSQPGLAGANEQFF.

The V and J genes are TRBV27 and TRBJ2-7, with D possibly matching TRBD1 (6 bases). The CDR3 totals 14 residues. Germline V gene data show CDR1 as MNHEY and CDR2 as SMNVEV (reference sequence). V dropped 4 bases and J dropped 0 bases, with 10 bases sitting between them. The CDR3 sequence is CASSSPDSSYEQYF. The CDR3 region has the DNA TGTGCCAGCAGTTCTCCGGACAGCTCCTACGAGCAGTACTTC.